The 30 T cell receptor beta chains below were found in one sample sequenced in a study of blood T cell repertoires in COVID-19. Using immunoSEQ multiplex PCR, the repertoire was profiled, and TCRdb retains in-frame clones only, with some absent. The sample has 200,000 to 300,000 clones, over 85% seen once. Sequencing used PBMCs or T cells enriched from blood (not recorded which). The source is a woman younger than 45 with acute COVID-19.

The chain has TRBV30 and TRBJ2-3; D not certain. Germline V CDR1 and CDR2: GTSNPN, SVGIG (reference sequence). CDR3 size: 16 residues. Trimming removed 0 bases at V and 6 bases at J, with 19 bases between. The CDR3 nucleotides are TGTGCCTGGAGTGTAAGGTCCCCCGCGGCTTTCGATACGCAGTATTTT. This sequence encodes CAWSVRSPAAFDTQYF. The variable domain in full, completed from reference TRBV30 and TRBJ2-3, reads SQTIHQWPATLVQPVGSPLSLECTVEGTSNPNLYWYRQAAGRGLQLLFYSVGIGQISSEVPQNLSASRPQDRQFILSSKKLLLSDSGFYLCAWSVRSPAAFDTQYFGPGTRLTVL.

The CDR3 is CASSVEWRQGALRGYTF. Here the CDR3 DNA reads TGTGCCAGCAGCGTAGAATGGCGCCAGGGGGCACTGCGTGGCTACACCTTC. The chain employs TRBV7-2 and TRBJ1-2; 8 nucleotides agree with TRBD1. V lost 5 bases, J lost 7 bases, and 18 bases stayed unmatched. From germline, CDR1 is SGHTA and CDR2 FQGNSA. The length of the CDR3 is 17 residues.

The chain joins TRBV28 to TRBJ1-1; maybe TRBD1 (5 bases). Trimming removed 4 bases at V and 5 bases at J, with 17 bases between. In germline, CDR1 is MDHEN, CDR2 SYDVKM. This CDR3 is 15 amino acids long. CDR3 sequence (DNA): TGTGCCAGCAGTTCCTCTGACAGCCTAGGGACTGAAGCTTTCTTT. Its protein is CASSSSDSLGTEAFF. The full variable domain, rest sourced from reference TRBV28 and TRBJ1-1, is DVKVTQSSRYLVKRTGEKVFLECVQDMDHENMFWYRQDPGLGLRLIYFSYDVKMKEKGDIPEGYSVSREKKERFSLILESASTNQTSMYLCASSSSDSLGTEAFFGQGTRLTVV.

The chain's CDR3 is CASSLDRGLETQYF. DNA for the CDR3: TGTGCCAGCAGCTTGGATAGGGGGCTGGAGACCCAGTACTTC. This chain uses TRBV5-5 with TRBJ2-5; 7 bases are a match to TRBD1. The germline V gene encodes CDR1 SGHKS and CDR2 YYEKEE (reference sequence). The junction had 4 bases not matched to a gene; V was cut back by 0 bases and J by 5 bases. This CDR3 region has 14 residues.

This clone has a handful of counts. The genes are TRBV10-2 and TRBJ2-2; 12 bases fit TRBD2. J lost 6 bases, V lost 5 bases, and 10 bases had no gene match. The CDR3 extends over 17 amino acids. From germline, CDR1 is WSHSY and CDR2 SAAADI. Written as DNA, the CDR3 is TGCGCCAGCAGTTGGGCTAGCGGGGGGGCCGAGGCCGGGGAGCTGTTTTTT. The encoded protein is CASSWASGGAEAGELFF.

The V and J genes are TRBV29-1 and TRBJ2-7, with 10 bases fitting TRBD2. Germline values: CDR1 SQVTM, CDR2 ANQGSEA. V lost 5 bases to trimming and J lost 5 bases; unmatched junction nucleotides: 9. CDR3 size: 14 residues. CDR3 bases: TGCAGCGTTTTGGGACTAGCGACCGTCCACGAGCAGTACTTC. This translates into CSVLGLATVHEQYF.

For this clone: The same CDR3 can be traced to other DNA sequences in this sample. V and J are TRBV5-4 and TRBJ2-3, with 11 positions matching TRBD2. The CDR3 contains 15 residues. Germline V gene sequence: CDR1 SGHNT, CDR2 YYREEE (reference sequence). V trimming: 4 bases; J trimming: 1 base; junction bases outside the gene matches: 2. CDR3 in DNA: TGTGCCAGCAGCCTGACTAGCGGGGGCACAGATACGCAGTATTTT. This gives the protein CASSLTSGGTDTQYF.

The gene calls are TRBV7-8 and TRBJ1-5; no reliable D call. The CDR3 totals 16 residues. The V gene's germline CDR1 is SGHVS and CDR2 FQNEAQ. The V end lost 1 base, the J end lost 2 bases, and 12 bases lay between the germline ends. The DNA of the CDR3 is TGTGCCAGCAGCTTAGAAGAGGGAAGGGGCAATCAGCCCCAGCATTTT. Protein: CASSLEEGRGNQPQHF.

V is TRBV9 and J is TRBJ1-2, with TRBD1 matching 10 bases. Trimming cost V 3 bases and J 7 bases; bases outside gene matches: 3. Germline CDR1 SGDLS, CDR2 YYNGEE. The CDR3 contains 13 residues. Here the CDR3 reads CASSATGGLGYTF. The CDR3 region has the DNA TGTGCCAGCAGCGCGACAGGGGGCCTTGGCTACACCTTC.

This chain connects TRBV18 to TRBJ1-4, with 9 bases aligning to TRBD1. Germline values: CDR1 KGHSH, CDR2 LQKENI. V lost 5 bases, J lost 0 bases, and 10 bases stayed unmatched. The CDR3 has 18 amino acids. As DNA, the CDR3 is TGTGCCAGCTCATCCTTCAGACAGGGGGGACCAACTAATGAAAAACTGTTTTTT. Translating gives CASSSFRQGGPTNEKLFF.

This clone was picked up one time. This chain joins TRBV10-1 and TRBJ2-3; TRBD2 might be the D (6 bases). Germline V gives CDR1 WNHNN, CDR2 SYGVQD (reference sequence). This CDR3 is built from 15 residues. With 0 bases removed from V and 4 bases from J, the gap between germline ends came to 11 bases. For the CDR3, the DNA is TGCGCCAGCAGTGAGTCGGGAGGAAGGGCAGATACGCAGTATTTT. As protein: CASSESGGRADTQYF.

V usage is TRBV25-1 and J usage is TRBJ1-2; D might be TRBD1 (6 bases). Trimming left V 3 bases short and J 5 bases short, with 16 bases between. In germline, CDR1 is MGHDK, CDR2 SYGVNS. CDR3 length: 15 amino acids. DNA for the CDR3: TGTGCCAGCAGTGAGACGACAGGAGCACCGTATGGCTACACCTTC. Protein: CASSETTGAPYGYTF.

The V and J genes are TRBV7-3 and TRBJ2-5, with 7 nucleotides matching TRBD2. Germline CDR1 reads SGHTA; CDR2 reads FQGTGA. Trimming at V came to 5 bases and at J to 5 bases, leaving 11 bases not matched to a gene. CDR3 length: 15 residues. CDR3 loop: CASSPLAGEGETQYF. CDR3 coding DNA: TGTGCCAGCAGCCCCTTAGCGGGTGAGGGGGAGACCCAGTACTTC.

This chain uses TRBV18 with TRBJ2-1; 9 bases agree with TRBD1. With V trimmed by 5 bases and J by 4 bases, 9 bases remained unmatched. Per the germline V gene, CDR1 is KGHSH and CDR2 is LQKENI. This CDR3 contains 16 residues. Here the CDR3 DNA reads TGTGCCAGCTCAACCTACCGGGACAGGGTATACAATGAGCAGTTCTTC. This sequence encodes CASSTYRDRVYNEQFF.

The chain recombines TRBV9 with TRBJ2-5, with TRBD1 identical over 8 bases. The CDR3 contains 15 residues. Losses at the gene ends were 2 bases for V and 3 bases for J; bases not matched to a gene: 6. Germline V gene data show CDR1 as SGDLS and CDR2 as YYNGEE. In DNA form, the CDR3 reads TGTGCCAGCAGCGTTCGTGACAGGGGTGAAGAGACCCAGTACTTC. Protein: CASSVRDRGEETQYF.

This clone has a handful of counts. The rearrangement uses TRBV10-1 and TRBJ1-6, with a possible D match to TRBD1 (6 bases). The CDR3 is 15 residues long. Trimming took 0 bases from V and 7 from J, leaving 10 bases between them. Per the germline V gene, CDR1 is WNHNN and CDR2 is SYGVQD (reference sequence). This CDR3 is CASSESKQGNSPLHF. The CDR3 DNA reads as TGCGCCAGCAGTGAGTCGAAGCAGGGGAATTCACCCCTCCACTTT.

The chain joins TRBV4-1 to TRBJ2-7, with D possibly being TRBD1 (6 bases). Germline V gene data show CDR1 as MGHRA and CDR2 as YSYEKL. V lost 0 bases and J 6 bases, leaving 24 bases between the germline ends. The CDR3 contains 18 residues. The CDR3 spells CASSQEPWVGTSVREQYF. The CDR3 nucleotides are TGCGCCAGCAGCCAAGAACCCTGGGTCGGGACATCGGTTCGCGAGCAGTACTTC.

This clone was detected only a few times. V is TRBV5-4 and J is TRBJ1-2; 7 nucleotides agree with TRBD1. The length of the CDR3 is 15 residues. The trim removed 1 base at V and 4 bases at J, leaving 7 bases unmatched. CDR1 and CDR2 (germline): SGHNT, YYREEE (reference sequence). Written as DNA, the CDR3 is TGTGCCAGCAGCTTGAAACAGGGGCCCGCCTATGGCTACACCTTC. Encoded protein: CASSLKQGPAYGYTF.

The J gene is TRBJ2-2, the V gene TRBV7-9; no firm D call. The V end was cut by 7 bases, the J end by 1 base, with 16 bases between. Germline values: CDR1 SEHNR, CDR2 FQNEAQ (reference sequence). The CDR3 is 16 residues long. This CDR3 is CASTPLRLMNTGELFF. CDR3 coding DNA: TGTGCCAGCACCCCTCTCAGGTTGATGAACACCGGGGAGCTGTTTTTT.

The chain joins TRBV5-1 to TRBJ1-2, with 11 bases lining up with TRBD1. The CDR3 sequence is 15 residues long. Germline values: CDR1 SGHRS, CDR2 YFSETQ. J lost 3 bases, V lost 3 bases, and 4 bases had no gene match. Here the CDR3 reads CASSWTGGGDYGYTF. DNA for the CDR3: TGCGCCAGCAGCTGGACAGGGGGCGGGGACTATGGCTACACCTTC.

This clone was counted once. The rearrangement links TRBV5-1 to TRBJ1-3; 8 positions match TRBD1. J gave up 8 bases and V 0 bases, and 13 bases lay outside the gene matches. Germline V lookup: CDR1 SGHRS, CDR2 YFSETQ. CDR3 length: 17 amino acids. The CDR3 region is CASSLEGQGWAGDTIYF. The CDR3 DNA follows: TGCGCCAGCAGCTTGGAAGGACAGGGATGGGCGGGCGACACCATATATTTT.

The gene calls are TRBV5-4 and TRBJ2-2, with TRBD2 matching over 12 bases. V lost 4 bases to trimming and J lost 3 bases; unmatched junction nucleotides: 4. The CDR3 has 16 amino acids. CDR1 is SGHNT, CDR2 YYREEE, per germline (reference sequence). CDR3 sequence: CASSASSGGDTGELFF. In nucleotides, the CDR3 is TGTGCCAGCAGCGCCTCTAGCGGGGGGGACACCGGGGAGCTGTTTTTT.

CDR3 sequence reads: CASTTAGNTIYF. CDR3 nucleotides: TGTGCCAGTACCACAGCTGGAAACACCATATATTTT. The rearrangement joins TRBV19 to TRBJ1-3; D gene unclear. Trimming shortened V by 7 bases and J by 2 bases, and 6 bases separated the two germline ends. The CDR3 extends over 12 amino acids. CDR1 is LNHDA and CDR2 is SQIVND in the germline V gene (reference sequence).

V is TRBV19 and J is TRBJ2-1, with 9 bases that match TRBD2. Germline V gene lookup returns CDR1 LNHDA and CDR2 SQIVND (reference sequence). V was clipped by 7 bases and J by 0 bases; unmatched bases: 10. This CDR3 has 17 amino acids. This CDR3 reads CASKGASGAYSYNEQFF. The CDR3 bases are TGTGCCAGTAAGGGGGCTAGCGGGGCTTACTCCTACAATGAGCAGTTCTTC. Full variable domain (missing parts from reference TRBV19 and TRBJ2-1): DGGITQSPKYLFRKEGQNVTLSCEQNLNHDAMYWYRQDPGQGLRLIYYSQIVNDFQKGDIAEGYSVSREKKESFPLTVTSAQKNPTAFYLCASKGASGAYSYNEQFFGPGTRLTVL.

This clone occurred once. The chain employs TRBV3-1 (or the pseudogene TRBV3-2) and TRBJ2-7, with 10 nucleotides matching TRBD1. CDR1 is LGHDT, CDR2 YNNKEL, per germline (reference sequence). The CDR3 covers 15 residues. V gave up 4 bases and J gave up 2 bases; unmatched junction bases: 5. The CDR3 coding sequence is TGTGCCAGCAGCCTACCGGGACAGGGGCCCTACGAGCAGTACTTC. Residues: CASSLPGQGPYEQYF.

This chain joins TRBV19 and TRBJ1-6; D may be TRBD1 (5 bases). This CDR3 is 15 amino acids long. Germline assignment: CDR1 LNHDA and CDR2 SQIVND (reference sequence). V shed 5 bases and J shed 8 bases, with 16 bases lying between them. This CDR3 reads CASSFPGDDYSPLHF. The CDR3 DNA is TGTGCCAGTAGTTTTCCGGGGGACGATTATTCACCCCTCCACTTT.

CDR3 bases: TGTGCCTGGAGTAGGACAGGGTCCGGGGAGCTGTTTTTT. This codes for CAWSRTGSGELFF. This chain uses TRBV30 with TRBJ2-2, with 8 positions matching TRBD1. J was trimmed by 6 bases and V by 2 bases; bases with no gene match: 2. Germline CDR1 GTSNPN, CDR2 SVGIG (reference sequence). The CDR3 totals 13 residues. The whole variable domain, remainder taken from reference TRBV30 and TRBJ2-2, is SQTIHQWPATLVQPVGSPLSLECTVEGTSNPNLYWYRQAAGRGLQLLFYSVGIGQISSEVPQNLSASRPQDRQFILSSKKLLLSDSGFYLCAWSRTGSGELFFGEGSRLTVL.

The V gene is TRBV13, the J gene TRBJ2-3, with 7 bases fitting TRBD1. Trimming took 5 bases from V and 2 from J; bases not matched to a gene: 7. Germline lookup yields CDR1 PRHDT and CDR2 FYEKMQ (reference sequence). The CDR3 covers 15 residues. The CDR3 reads CASSLRQGHTDTQYF. CDR3 sequence (DNA): TGTGCCAGCAGCCTTAGACAGGGCCACACAGATACGCAGTATTTT.

This clone was counted only a few times. V and J are TRBV5-1 and TRBJ2-2; 11 bases match TRBD2. The CDR3 length is 18 residues. Per germline, CDR1 SGHRS and CDR2 YFSETQ. V gave up 4 bases and J gave up 4 bases; unmatched junction bases: 12. The CDR3 nucleotides read TGCGCCAGCAGCCCGGGGATCGGGACTAGCGGAAGCACCGGGGAGCTGTTTTTT. Protein product: CASSPGIGTSGSTGELFF.

V usage is TRBV5-6 and J usage is TRBJ1-5, with a possible D match to TRBD1 (5 bases). The CDR3 is made up of 16 amino acids. Germline V gene lookup returns CDR1 SGHDT and CDR2 YYEEEE. Deletions cut 2 bases from V and 3 bases from J, with 15 bases between. CDR3 sequence reads: CASSLSAGRHNQPQHF. Written as DNA, the CDR3 is TGTGCCAGCAGCTTAAGCGCGGGACGGCACAATCAGCCCCAGCATTTT.